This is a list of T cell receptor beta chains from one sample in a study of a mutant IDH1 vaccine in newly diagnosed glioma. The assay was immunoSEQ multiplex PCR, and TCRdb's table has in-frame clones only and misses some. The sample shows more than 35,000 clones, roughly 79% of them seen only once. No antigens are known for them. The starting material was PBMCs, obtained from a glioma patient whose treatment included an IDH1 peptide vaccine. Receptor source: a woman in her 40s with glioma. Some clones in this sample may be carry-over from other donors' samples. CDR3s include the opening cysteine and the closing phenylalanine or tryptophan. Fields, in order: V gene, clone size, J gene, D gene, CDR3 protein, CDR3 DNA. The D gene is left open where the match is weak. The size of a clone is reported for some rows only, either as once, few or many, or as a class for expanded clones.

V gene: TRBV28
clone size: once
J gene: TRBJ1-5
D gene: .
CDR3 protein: CASTPVSPSDFSQPQHF
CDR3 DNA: TGTGCCAGCACTCCAGTATCCCCCTCTGATTTCAGTCAGCCCCAGCATTTT

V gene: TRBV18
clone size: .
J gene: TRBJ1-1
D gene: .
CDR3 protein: CASSQDSGALTEAFF
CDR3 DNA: TGTGCCAGCTCACAAGACTCAGGTGCGTTGACTGAAGCTTTCTTT

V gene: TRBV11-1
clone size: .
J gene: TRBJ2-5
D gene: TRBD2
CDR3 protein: CASSYLAGEVTQYF
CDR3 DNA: TGTGCCAGCAGCTACCTAGCGGGAGAGGTGACCCAGTACTTC

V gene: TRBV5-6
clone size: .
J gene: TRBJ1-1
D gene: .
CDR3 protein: CASSLTSGRGYTEAFF
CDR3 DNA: TGTGCCAGCAGCTTAACCTCAGGGCGGGGCTACACTGAAGCTTTCTTT

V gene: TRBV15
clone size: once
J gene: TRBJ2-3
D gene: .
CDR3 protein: CATSRDQRTIITDTQYF
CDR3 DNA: TGTGCCACCAGCAGAGATCAGAGGACTATCATCACAGATACGCAGTATTTT

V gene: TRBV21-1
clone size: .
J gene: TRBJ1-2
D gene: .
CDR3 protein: CASIQGGQNYGYTF
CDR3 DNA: TGTGCCAGCATTCAGGGAGGACAGAACTATGGCTACACCTTC

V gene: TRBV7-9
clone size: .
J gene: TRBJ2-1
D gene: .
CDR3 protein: CASSFQQLADLNEQFF
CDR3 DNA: TGTGCCAGCAGCTTTCAACAGCTCGCTGATCTGAATGAGCAGTTCTTC

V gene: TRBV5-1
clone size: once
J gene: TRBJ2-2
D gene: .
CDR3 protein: CASSLGSDSGGELFF
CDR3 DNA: TGCGCCAGCAGCTTAGGGTCAGATAGCGGCGGGGAGCTGTTTTTT

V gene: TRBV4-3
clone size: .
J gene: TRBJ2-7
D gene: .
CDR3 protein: CASSQEPRQGYEQYF
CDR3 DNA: TGCGCCAGCAGCCAAGAACCGCGCCAGGGCTACGAGCAGTACTTC

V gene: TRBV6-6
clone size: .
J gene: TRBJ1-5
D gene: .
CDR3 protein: CASSVQGNQPQHF
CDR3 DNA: TGTGCCAGCAGTGTACAGGGCAATCAGCCCCAGCATTTT

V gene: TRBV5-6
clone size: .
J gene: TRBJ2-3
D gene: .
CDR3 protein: CASSGTTDTQYF
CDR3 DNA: TGTGCCAGCAGCGGAACCACAGATACGCAGTATTTT

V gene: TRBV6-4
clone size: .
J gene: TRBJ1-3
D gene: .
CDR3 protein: CASSRKGNTIYF
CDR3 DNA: TGTGCCAGCAGTAGGAAAGGAAACACCATATATTTT

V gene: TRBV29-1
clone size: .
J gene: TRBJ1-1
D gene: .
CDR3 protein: CSVIREGLDTEAFF
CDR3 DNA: TGCAGCGTAATTCGGGAGGGCCTCGACACTGAAGCTTTCTTT

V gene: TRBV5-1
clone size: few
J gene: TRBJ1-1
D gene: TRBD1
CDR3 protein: CASSLEGTGRTEAFF
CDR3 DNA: TGCGCCAGCAGCTTGGAGGGGACAGGGAGGACTGAAGCTTTCTTT

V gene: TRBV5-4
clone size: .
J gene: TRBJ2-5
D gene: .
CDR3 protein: CASSFRPEGGTQYF
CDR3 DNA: TGTGCCAGCAGCTTCAGGCCGGAGGGGGGGACCCAGTACTTC

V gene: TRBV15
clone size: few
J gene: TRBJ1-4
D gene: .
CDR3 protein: CATSYRAEEKLFF
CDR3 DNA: TGTGCCACCAGCTACAGGGCAGAGGAAAAACTGTTTTTT

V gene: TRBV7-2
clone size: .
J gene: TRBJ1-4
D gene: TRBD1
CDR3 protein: CASSLVLGTGHEKLFF
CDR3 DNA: TGTGCCAGCAGCTTAGTGTTGGGGACAGGGCATGAAAAACTGTTTTTT

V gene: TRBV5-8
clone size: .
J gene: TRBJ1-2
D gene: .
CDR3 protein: CASSLYEGEGYTF
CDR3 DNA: TGTGCCAGCAGCTTGTATGAAGGGGAAGGCTACACCTTC

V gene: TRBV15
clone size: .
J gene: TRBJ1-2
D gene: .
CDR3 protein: CATSRELNYGYTF
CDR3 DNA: TGTGCCACCAGCAGAGAACTAAACTATGGCTACACCTTC

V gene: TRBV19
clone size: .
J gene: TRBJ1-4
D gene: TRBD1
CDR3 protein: CASETGQGSEKLFF
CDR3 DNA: TGTGCCAGTGAGACGGGACAGGGGAGTGAAAAACTGTTTTTT

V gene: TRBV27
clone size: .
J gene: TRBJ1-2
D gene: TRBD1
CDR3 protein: CASSLTDRNGYTF
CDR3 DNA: TGTGCCAGCAGTCTAACGGACAGGAATGGCTACACCTTC

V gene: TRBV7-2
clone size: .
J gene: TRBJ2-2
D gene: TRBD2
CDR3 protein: CASSFLGRSRTGELFF
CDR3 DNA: TGTGCCAGCAGCTTTCTCGGGAGGTCGCGGACCGGGGAGCTGTTTTTT

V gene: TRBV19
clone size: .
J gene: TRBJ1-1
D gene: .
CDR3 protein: CASSIYRESEAFF
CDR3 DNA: TGTGCCAGTAGTATATACAGGGAATCTGAAGCTTTCTTT

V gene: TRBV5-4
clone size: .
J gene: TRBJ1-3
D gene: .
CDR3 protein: CASSVGTENTIYF
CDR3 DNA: TGTGCCAGCAGCGTCGGCACAGAGAACACCATATATTTT

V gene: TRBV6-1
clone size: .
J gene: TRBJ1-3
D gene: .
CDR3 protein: CASSEVGRGGGNTIYF
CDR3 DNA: TGTGCCAGCAGTGAAGTCGGGAGAGGAGGTGGAAACACCATATATTTT

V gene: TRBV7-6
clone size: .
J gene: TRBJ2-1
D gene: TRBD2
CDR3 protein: CASSLSGGAWGEQFF
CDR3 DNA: TGTGCCAGCAGCCTCAGCGGGGGGGCCTGGGGTGAGCAGTTCTTC

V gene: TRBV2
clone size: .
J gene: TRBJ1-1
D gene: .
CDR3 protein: CASRAEIEAFF
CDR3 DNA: TGTGCCAGCCGAGCGGAGATTGAAGCTTTCTTT

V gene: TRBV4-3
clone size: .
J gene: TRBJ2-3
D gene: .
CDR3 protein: CASSYKSTDTQYF
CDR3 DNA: TGCGCCAGCAGCTATAAAAGCACAGATACGCAGTATTTT

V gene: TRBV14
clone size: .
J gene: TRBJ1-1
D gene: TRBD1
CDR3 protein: CASSLLQGAGEAFF
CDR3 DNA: TGTGCCAGCAGCCTCCTACAGGGGGCGGGTGAAGCTTTCTTT

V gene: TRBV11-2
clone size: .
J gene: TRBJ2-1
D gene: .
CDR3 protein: CASSRIRDSNNEQFF
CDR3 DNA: TGTGCCAGCAGCCGTATCCGGGACTCCAACAATGAGCAGTTCTTC

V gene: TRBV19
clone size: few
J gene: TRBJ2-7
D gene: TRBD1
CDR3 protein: CASRNLTGGSYEQYF
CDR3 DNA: TGTGCCAGCCGGAACCTGACAGGGGGTTCCTACGAGCAGTACTTC

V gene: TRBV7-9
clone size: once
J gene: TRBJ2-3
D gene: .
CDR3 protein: CASSLPGNYGTDTQYF
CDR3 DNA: TGTGCCAGCAGCCTGCCGGGGAACTATGGCACAGATACGCAGTATTTT

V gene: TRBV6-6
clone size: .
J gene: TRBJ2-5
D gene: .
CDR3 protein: CASSYDGMETQYF
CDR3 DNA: TGTGCCAGCAGTTATGACGGGATGGAGACCCAGTACTTC

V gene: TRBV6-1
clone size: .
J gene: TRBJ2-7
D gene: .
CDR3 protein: CASSEFSGEAYEQYF
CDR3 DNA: TGTGCCAGCAGTGAGTTCTCGGGAGAGGCCTACGAGCAGTACTTC

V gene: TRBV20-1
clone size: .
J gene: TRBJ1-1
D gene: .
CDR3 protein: CSANSDLEAFF
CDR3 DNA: TGCAGTGCTAACAGTGACCTTGAAGCTTTCTTT

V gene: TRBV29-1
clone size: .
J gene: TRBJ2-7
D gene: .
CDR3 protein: CSVSRGLGEQYF
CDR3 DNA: TGCAGCGTATCAAGGGGCCTTGGGGAGCAGTACTTC

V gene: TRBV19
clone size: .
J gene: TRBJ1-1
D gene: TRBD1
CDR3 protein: CASIQQGANTEAFF
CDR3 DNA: TGTGCCAGTATACAACAGGGGGCGAACACTGAAGCTTTCTTT

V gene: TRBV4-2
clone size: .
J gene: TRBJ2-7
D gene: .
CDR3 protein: CASSPVGQYEQYF
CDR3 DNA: TGTGCCAGCAGCCCTGTCGGCCAATACGAGCAGTACTTC

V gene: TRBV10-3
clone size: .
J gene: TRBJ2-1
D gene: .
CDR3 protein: CAISGGRSGFDEQFF
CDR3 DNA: TGTGCCATCAGTGGGGGCAGAAGCGGGTTCGACGAGCAGTTCTTC

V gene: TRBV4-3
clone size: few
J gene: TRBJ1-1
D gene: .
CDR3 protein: CASSQDRGGTEAFF
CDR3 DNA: TGCGCCAGCAGCCAAGATCGGGGAGGGACTGAAGCTTTCTTT

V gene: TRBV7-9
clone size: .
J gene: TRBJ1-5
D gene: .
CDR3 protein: CASSGVGSVNQPQHF
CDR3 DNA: TGTGCCAGCAGTGGGGTGGGCTCGGTCAATCAGCCCCAGCATTTT

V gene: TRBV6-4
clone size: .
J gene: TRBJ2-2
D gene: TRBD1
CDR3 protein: CASRTGSGELFF
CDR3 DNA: TGTGCCAGCAGGACAGGGTCGGGGGAGCTGTTTTTT

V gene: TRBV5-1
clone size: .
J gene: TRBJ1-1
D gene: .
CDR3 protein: CASSLAVSQGEAFF
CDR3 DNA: TGCGCCAGCAGCTTGGCTGTCTCACAGGGAGAAGCTTTCTTT

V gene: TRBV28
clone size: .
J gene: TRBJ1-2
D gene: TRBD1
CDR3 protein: CASSSLGQPSPPRGYGYTF
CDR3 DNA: TGTGCCAGCAGTTCACTGGGACAGCCCTCTCCTCCAAGGGGCTATGGCTACACCTTC

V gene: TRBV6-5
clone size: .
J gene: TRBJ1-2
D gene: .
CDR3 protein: CASSRPDRLEGYTF
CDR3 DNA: TGTGCCAGCAGCCGGCCGGACCGTTTGGAAGGCTACACCTTC

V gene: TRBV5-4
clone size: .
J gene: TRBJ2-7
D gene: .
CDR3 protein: CASSINRVEQYF
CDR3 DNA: TGTGCCAGCAGCATAAACAGGGTCGAGCAGTACTTC

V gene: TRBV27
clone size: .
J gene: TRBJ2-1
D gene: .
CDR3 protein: CASSLGRDTEQFF
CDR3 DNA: TGTGCCAGCAGTTTGGGTAGGGACACTGAGCAGTTCTTC

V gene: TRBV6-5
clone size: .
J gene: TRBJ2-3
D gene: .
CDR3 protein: CASSYSDSITDTQYF
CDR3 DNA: TGTGCCAGCAGTTATTCGGACTCAATCACAGATACGCAGTATTTT

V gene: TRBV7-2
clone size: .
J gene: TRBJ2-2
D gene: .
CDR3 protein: CASSLWVGTRISGGELFF
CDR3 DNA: TGTGCCAGCAGCTTATGGGTTGGAACGAGGATATCCGGCGGGGAGCTGTTTTTT

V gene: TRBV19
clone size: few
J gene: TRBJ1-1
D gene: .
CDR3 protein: CASSTGAEAFF
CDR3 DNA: TGTGCCAGTTCGACAGGCGCCGAAGCTTTCTTT

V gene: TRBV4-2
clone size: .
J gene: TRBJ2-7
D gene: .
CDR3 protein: CASSPQDRPTSYEQYF
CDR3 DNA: TGTGCCAGCAGCCCCCAGGACAGACCGACCTCCTACGAGCAGTACTTC